This is a list of T cell receptor beta chains from one sample in a study of metastatic and nonmetastatic thyroid tumors. MiXCR re-clonotyped the PCR reads for TCRdb. Of tens of thousands of clones listed, roughly an eighth are singletons. Material for sequencing was blood. The receptors derive from a female donor with papillary thyroid cancer or a benign thyroid nodule (not recorded which). Some clones in this sample may be carry-over from other donors' samples. The CDR3 runs from the conserved cysteine through the conserved F or W. Fields, in order: V gene, clone size, J gene, D gene, CDR3 DNA, CDR3 protein. D genes are given only for firm matches. Expanded clones get a size class; other rows say once, few or many, or leave the size out.

V gene: TRBV5-6
clone size: many
J gene: TRBJ2-7
D gene: NA
CDR3 DNA: TGTGCCAGCAGCTTGGCGGGGGAGTACGAGCAGTACTTC
CDR3 protein: CASSLAGEYEQYF

V gene: TRBV9
clone size: NA
J gene: TRBJ1-2
D gene: NA
CDR3 DNA: TGTGCCAGCAGCCCCCGCGGGGGACTTGATGGCTACACCTTC
CDR3 protein: CASSPRGGLDGYTF

V gene: TRBV19
clone size: many
J gene: TRBJ2-1
D gene: NA
CDR3 DNA: TGTGCCAGTAGCATAGGTACCTCCTACAATGAGCAGTTCTTC
CDR3 protein: CASSIGTSYNEQFF

V gene: TRBV19
clone size: many
J gene: TRBJ2-1
D gene: NA
CDR3 DNA: TGTGCCAGTAGTAGTTGGGACAACGAGCAGTTCTTC
CDR3 protein: CASSSWDNEQFF

V gene: TRBV28
clone size: many
J gene: TRBJ2-7
D gene: NA
CDR3 DNA: TGTGCCAGCGCCGTCTCCTTCGGGACGCCAGGGGCCTACGAGCAGTACTTC
CDR3 protein: CASAVSFGTPGAYEQYF

V gene: TRBV27
clone size: many
J gene: TRBJ2-7
D gene: TRBD2
CDR3 DNA: TGTGCCAGCACCACAGAAATGACTAGCGCCTCCTACTACGAGCAGTACTTC
CDR3 protein: CASTTEMTSASYYEQYF

V gene: TRBV7-3
clone size: many
J gene: TRBJ2-3
D gene: TRBD2
CDR3 DNA: TGTGCCAGCAGCATCACTAGCGGTTCGGTTGCAGATACGCAGTATTTT
CDR3 protein: CASSITSGSVADTQYF

V gene: TRBV5-1
clone size: many
J gene: TRBJ1-6
D gene: NA
CDR3 DNA: TGCGCCAGCAGCCGGACAGTGAATTCACCCCTCCACTTT
CDR3 protein: CASSRTVNSPLHF

V gene: TRBV3-1
clone size: many
J gene: TRBJ1-1
D gene: NA
CDR3 DNA: TGTGCCAGCAGCCAAGAACCAACCCCGAACACTGAAGCTTTCTTT
CDR3 protein: CASSQEPTPNTEAFF

V gene: TRBV20-1
clone size: many
J gene: TRBJ1-4
D gene: NA
CDR3 DNA: TGCAGTGCTAGTTTTTTGTGTTTT
CDR3 protein: CSASFLCF

V gene: TRBV6-1
clone size: many
J gene: TRBJ1-1
D gene: NA
CDR3 DNA: TGTGCCAGCAGGAGGGGGGACACTGAAGCTTTCTTT
CDR3 protein: CASRRGDTEAFF

V gene: TRBV5-4
clone size: many
J gene: TRBJ2-2
D gene: TRBD2
CDR3 DNA: TGTGCCAGCAGCTTGGCCTTAGCGGGAGCAATGAACACCGGGGAGCTGTTTTTT
CDR3 protein: CASSLALAGAMNTGELFF

V gene: TRBV11-1
clone size: many
J gene: TRBJ2-3
D gene: TRBD1
CDR3 DNA: TGTGCCAGCAGCCCAAAAGGGGGCCGGGGCCCAGATACGCAGTATTTT
CDR3 protein: CASSPKGGRGPDTQYF

V gene: TRBV20-1
clone size: many
J gene: TRBJ2-1
D gene: TRBD2
CDR3 DNA: TGCAGTGCCAAAGCGGGACTAGCAATCAATGAGCAGTTCTTC
CDR3 protein: CSAKAGLAINEQFF

V gene: TRBV28
clone size: NA
J gene: TRBJ2-7
D gene: TRBD2
CDR3 DNA: TGTGCCAGCGCGTCTTCTACTAGCGACTTCTACGAGCAATACTTC
CDR3 protein: CASASSTSDFYEQYF

V gene: TRBV19
clone size: many
J gene: TRBJ2-2
D gene: NA
CDR3 DNA: TGTGCCAGTAGTATAGGGCTAACCGGGGAGCTGTTTTTT
CDR3 protein: CASSIGLTGELFF

V gene: TRBV6-2/TRBV6-3
clone size: many
J gene: TRBJ2-3
D gene: NA
CDR3 DNA: TGTGCCAGCAGTTACCGGGGCCCGGACGTCACAGATACGCAGTATTTT
CDR3 protein: CASSYRGPDVTDTQYF

V gene: TRBV4-2
clone size: many
J gene: TRBJ2-1
D gene: TRBD2
CDR3 DNA: TGTGCCAGCAGCCAAGAAACTAGCGGGAGTAGCCATGAGCAGTTCTTC
CDR3 protein: CASSQETSGSSHEQFF

V gene: TRBV20-1
clone size: many
J gene: TRBJ2-7
D gene: TRBD1
CDR3 DNA: TGCAGTGCCGGGAGCGACAGGGGCGACGAGCAGTACTTC
CDR3 protein: CSAGSDRGDEQYF

V gene: TRBV18
clone size: many
J gene: TRBJ1-1
D gene: NA
CDR3 DNA: TGTGCCAGCTCACCACCGTCTGGCGCTGAAGCTTTCTTT
CDR3 protein: CASSPPSGAEAFF

V gene: TRBV7-2
clone size: NA
J gene: TRBJ2-7
D gene: NA
CDR3 DNA: TGTTCCAGCAGCGAACAGGGCGTTTCCTACGAGCAGTACTTC
CDR3 protein: CSSSEQGVSYEQYF

V gene: TRBV19
clone size: many
J gene: TRBJ2-1
D gene: TRBD2
CDR3 DNA: TGTGCCAGTAGTCCCCGGACTAGCGTTCGAATCTATGAGCAGTTCTTC
CDR3 protein: CASSPRTSVRIYEQFF

V gene: TRBV14
clone size: NA
J gene: TRBJ1-2
D gene: NA
CDR3 DNA: TGTGCCAGCAGCCCATCCCCCCCGGCCGGGGGATACACCTTC
CDR3 protein: CASSPSPPAGGYTF

V gene: TRBV4-2
clone size: NA
J gene: TRBJ2-5
D gene: NA
CDR3 DNA: TGTGCCAGCAGCAAAGACAACGGGGTCTTGGCGGGCGAGACCCAGTACTTC
CDR3 protein: CASSKDNGVLAGETQYF

V gene: TRBV28
clone size: many
J gene: TRBJ1-3
D gene: TRBD1
CDR3 DNA: TGTGCCAGCAGTTCCCTGGTAGGGGGACAGGGGGCAGGAAACACCATATATTTT
CDR3 protein: CASSSLVGGQGAGNTIYF

V gene: TRBV13
clone size: many
J gene: TRBJ2-7
D gene: NA
CDR3 DNA: TGTGCCAGCAGCTTAGGAGGGCAAGTCTACGAGCAGTACTTC
CDR3 protein: CASSLGGQVYEQYF

V gene: TRBV4-2
clone size: many
J gene: TRBJ1-3
D gene: NA
CDR3 DNA: TGTGCCAGCAGCCTGCGGACCGCCGGCATCTACTCTGGAAACACCATATATTTT
CDR3 protein: CASSLRTAGIYSGNTIYF

V gene: TRBV4-2
clone size: many
J gene: TRBJ2-2
D gene: TRBD2
CDR3 DNA: TGTGCCAGCAGCCCTTGGACTAGCGGGAGTCCGGGGACCGGGGAGCTGTTTTTT
CDR3 protein: CASSPWTSGSPGTGELFF